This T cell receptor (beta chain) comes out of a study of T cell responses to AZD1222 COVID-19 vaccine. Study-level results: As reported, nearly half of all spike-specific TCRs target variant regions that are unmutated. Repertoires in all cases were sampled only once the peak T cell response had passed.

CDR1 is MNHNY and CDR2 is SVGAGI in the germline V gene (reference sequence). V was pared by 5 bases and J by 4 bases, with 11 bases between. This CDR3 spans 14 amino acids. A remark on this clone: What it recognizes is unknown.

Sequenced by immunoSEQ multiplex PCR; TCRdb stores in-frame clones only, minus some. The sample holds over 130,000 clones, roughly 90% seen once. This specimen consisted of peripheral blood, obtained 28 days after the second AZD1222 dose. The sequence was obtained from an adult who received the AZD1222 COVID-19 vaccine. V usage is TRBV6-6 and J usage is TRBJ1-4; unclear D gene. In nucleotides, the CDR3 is TGTGCCAGCAGTCTCGGACCGTATAATGAAAAACTGTTTTTT. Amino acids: CASSLGPYNEKLFF.